Below are 18 T cell receptor beta chains sequenced from a single sample in a study of cytomegalovirus exposure and HLA in healthy donors. 60 Vbeta and 13 Jbeta primers were used in PCR. Assay used: immunoSEQ multiplex PCR; TCRdb lists only in-frame clones, some missing. The repertoire holds more than 150,000 clones, with about 85% as singletons. Sequenced: PBMCs. All receptors come from a man between 45 and 60 years old in good health and CMV-seropositive.

The V and J genes are TRBV6-5 and TRBJ2-1, with D tentatively TRBD2 (5 bases). Trimming stripped 0 bases from V and 0 bases from J, with 6 bases between. This CDR3 is 15 amino acids long. The germline V gene has CDR1 MNHEY and CDR2 SVGAGI. Here the CDR3 reads CASSYSGLSYNEQFF. CDR3 sequence (DNA): TGTGCCAGCAGTTACTCCGGACTCTCCTACAATGAGCAGTTCTTC.

The chain carries TRBV7-9 and TRBJ2-1; no reliable D call. The CDR3 covers 12 residues. Germline lookup yields CDR1 SEHNR and CDR2 FQNEAQ (reference sequence). With 5 bases removed from V and 9 bases from J, the gap between germline ends came to 11 bases. CDR3 region: CASSLAASEQFF. CDR3 DNA: TGTGCCAGCAGCCTCGCGGCTTCTGAGCAGTTCTTC.

J is TRBJ2-5 and V is TRBV2, with TRBD2 matching over 15 bases. The CDR3 runs 15 residues. CDR1 is SNHLY and CDR2 is FYNNEI in the germline V gene. Trimming took 3 bases from V and 5 from J; bases not matched to a gene: 1. The CDR3 sequence is CASSDGTSGRETQYF. CDR3 bases: TGTGCCAGCAGTGACGGGACTAGCGGGAGGGAGACCCAGTACTTC.

This chain joins TRBV5-1 and TRBJ1-2; TRBD1 matches 8 bases. The CDR3 extends over 15 amino acids. V trimming: 4 bases; J trimming: 8 bases; junction bases outside the gene matches: 13. Germline CDR1 is SGHRS and CDR2 is YFSETQ. The DNA of the CDR3 is TGCGCCAGCAGCCTCCTCCAGACAGGGGTAGAAGGCTACACCTTC. The encoded protein is CASSLLQTGVEGYTF.

The chain recombines TRBV19 with TRBJ1-1, with a possible D match to TRBD1 (5 bases). Germline CDR1 LNHDA, CDR2 SQIVND (reference sequence). Trimming left V 6 bases short and J 1 base short, with 9 bases between. The CDR3 totals 13 residues. The DNA for the CDR3 is TGTGCCAGTAGCCAGACAGCGAACACTGAAGCTTTCTTT. Translating it yields CASSQTANTEAFF. Complete variable domain (other parts from reference TRBV19 and TRBJ1-1): DGGITQSPKYLFRKEGQNVTLSCEQNLNHDAMYWYRQDPGQGLRLIYYSQIVNDFQKGDIAEGYSVSREKKESFPLTVTSAQKNPTAFYLCASSQTANTEAFFGQGTRLTVV.

This chain connects TRBV4-2 to TRBJ2-1; TRBD2 matches at 11 bases. The CDR3 spans 17 residues. Germline CDR1 and CDR2: LGHNA and YNFKEQ. J gave up 7 bases and V 0 bases, and 8 bases lay outside the gene matches. The CDR3 sequence: CASSQDWASGRTNEQFF. The CDR3 DNA follows: TGTGCCAGCAGCCAAGATTGGGCTAGCGGGAGGACTAATGAGCAGTTCTTC.

The V and J genes are TRBV7-9 and TRBJ1-1, with D perhaps TRBD1 (5 bases). V lost 2 bases and J 8 bases, leaving 6 bases between the germline ends. The CDR3 spans 11 residues. CDR1 is SEHNR, CDR2 FQNEAQ, per germline (reference sequence). For the CDR3, the DNA is TGTGCCAGCAGCTTATCAGGGGAAGCTTTCTTT. Its protein product is CASSLSGEAFF. The entire variable domain, with the rest obtained from reference TRBV7-9 and TRBJ1-1, is as follows: DTGVSQNPRHKITKRGQNVTFRCDPISEHNRLYWYRQTLGQGPEFLTYFQNEAQLEKSRLLSDRFSAERPKGSFSTLEIQRTEQGDSAMYLCASSLSGEAFFGQGTRLTVV.

The chain couples TRBV19 to TRBJ1-1, with D perhaps matching TRBD1 (6 bases). The ends were cut back, 6 bases at V and 5 bases at J, with 16 bases in the middle. The CDR3 runs 14 residues. Germline values: CDR1 LNHDA, CDR2 SQIVND (reference sequence). DNA for the CDR3: TGTGCCAGTAGCCGGGGGGGCGTGAGAACTGAAGCTTTCTTT. Its translation: CASSRGGVRTEAFF.

This rearrangement joins TRBV5-4 to TRBJ2-3; 7 positions match TRBD1. From germline, CDR1 is SGHNT and CDR2 YYREEE (reference sequence). The V and J ends lost 3 bases and 0 bases, in that order; junction bases with no gene match: 1. This CDR3 is 14 amino acids long. CDR3 nucleotides: TGTGCCAGCAGCTGGGACAGCAGCACAGATACGCAGTATTTT. Its protein is CASSWDSSTDTQYF.

The CDR3 sequence is CASSLSYGWGTDTQYF. The CDR3 nucleotides read TGCGCCAGCAGCTTGTCCTACGGGTGGGGCACAGATACGCAGTATTTT. The chain is built from TRBV5-1 and TRBJ2-3, with D uncertain. Trimming left V 1 base short and J 1 base short, with 13 bases between. CDR1 is SGHRS and CDR2 is YFSETQ in the germline V gene. The CDR3 loop spans 16 amino acids. The whole variable domain, filled in from reference TRBV5-1 and TRBJ2-3, reads KAGVTQTPRYLIKTRGQQVTLSCSPISGHRSVSWYQQTPGQGLQFLFEYFSETQRNKGNFPGRFSGRQFSNSRSEMNVSTLELGDSALYLCASSLSYGWGTDTQYFGPGTRLTVL.

The genes are TRBV5-1 and TRBJ1-4, with TRBD1 identical over 11 bases. CDR1 is SGHRS and CDR2 is YFSETQ in the germline V gene. Trimming cost V 1 base and J 5 bases; bases outside gene matches: 22. The CDR3 loop spans 22 amino acids. CDR3 amino acids: CASSLSEWGDRGVPGGNEKLFF. The DNA for the CDR3 is TGCGCCAGCAGCTTGTCTGAATGGGGGGACAGGGGGGTACCTGGAGGGAATGAAAAACTGTTTTTT.

This clone turned up a few times. The chain has TRBV21-1 and TRBJ2-7; the table's D call of TRBD2 was not tested on the DNA. TRBV21-1 is deemed a pseudogene. The CDR3 runs 15 residues. The CDR3 region is CASSKKWRTRCEQYF. The CDR3 nucleotides read TGTGCCAGCAGCAAAAAGTGGCGGACTAGATGCGAGCAGTACTTC.

This chain uses TRBV5-1 with TRBJ2-1; TRBD2 aligns across 14 bases. The CDR3 loop spans 18 amino acids. Per the germline V gene, CDR1 is SGHRS and CDR2 is YFSETQ. V gave up 4 bases and J gave up 4 bases; unmatched junction bases: 10. The CDR3 reads CASSRRGTSGGAYNEQFF. Here the CDR3 DNA reads TGCGCCAGCAGCCGCCGGGGGACTAGCGGGGGTGCGTACAATGAGCAGTTCTTC.

The rearrangement uses TRBV7-2 and TRBJ2-7, with TRBD2 as a possible D gene (5 bases). Germline V gives CDR1 SGHTA, CDR2 FQGNSA. With 5 bases removed from V and 2 bases from J, the gap between germline ends came to 13 bases. The CDR3 has 14 residues. Here the CDR3 reads CASSRGGIAYEQYF. The CDR3 coding sequence is TGTGCCAGCAGCCGTGGAGGTATTGCCTACGAGCAGTACTTC. The full variable domain, completed using reference TRBV7-2 and TRBJ2-7, is GAGVSQSPSNKVTEKGKDVELRCDPISGHTALYWYRQSLGQGLEFLIYFQGNSAPDKSGLPSDRFSAERTGGSVSTLTIQRTQQEDSAVYLCASSRGGIAYEQYFGPGTRLTVT.

The rearrangement joins TRBV6-1 to TRBJ2-1, with D hard to call. From germline, CDR1 is MNHNS and CDR2 SASEGT. The CDR3 runs 12 residues. V lost 2 bases to trimming and J lost 7 bases, with 6 bases between them. The CDR3 spells CASSESGNEQFF. CDR3 DNA: TGTGCCAGCAGTGAATCCGGGAATGAGCAGTTCTTC.

V and J are TRBV2 and TRBJ2-7; 9 bases agree with TRBD2. This CDR3 is 12 amino acids long. Trimming at V came to 7 bases and at J to 3 bases, leaving 1 base not matched to a gene. The germline gives CDR1 SNHLY, CDR2 FYNNEI. For the CDR3, the DNA is TGTGCCAGCACTAGCGGGGTCTACGAGCAGTACTTC. This gives the protein CASTSGVYEQYF.

This clone has just one count. Within the sample, other DNA sequences also encode this same CDR3. This chain links TRBV13 with TRBJ2-5, with 7 bases lining up with TRBD2. Unmatched junction bases numbered 7, after V lost 4 bases and J lost 5 bases. Germline V gene lookup returns CDR1 PRHDT and CDR2 FYEKMQ (reference sequence). The CDR3 runs to 14 residues. The CDR3 spells CASSYRLARETQYF. In DNA form, the CDR3 reads TGTGCCAGCAGCTACCGACTAGCACGGGAGACCCAGTACTTC.

J is TRBJ2-6 and V is TRBV6-1; D unresolved. V was pared by 4 bases and J by 0 bases, with 4 bases between. Germline CDR1 reads MNHNS; CDR2 reads SASEGT. CDR3 length: 14 amino acids. The CDR3 DNA is TGTGCCAGCAGTGCAATCTCTGGGGCCAACGTCCTGACTTTC. Protein: CASSAISGANVLTF.